This TCR beta chain comes out of a study of graft-versus-host responses after intestinal transplantation. Trimming took 4 bases from V and 1 from J; bases not matched to a gene: 7. Germline V lookup: CDR1 SGHRS, CDR2 YFSETQ. The CDR3 runs to 15 residues. TCRdb keeps only in-frame clones here, not all; method: immunoSEQ multiplex PCR. The table records 96,000 or so clones, 92% of them present only once. Comment on this clone: Its specificity is unknown.

The chain couples TRBV5-1 to TRBJ2-7, with TRBD2 matching 8 bases. The source material was unstimulated CD4+ T cells sorted from spleen or lymph node cells, sampled before intestinal transplant. This TCR came from a human donor who received an intestinal transplant. In nucleotides, the CDR3 is TGCGCCAGCAGCAGAGCGGGGGTGCTATCCTACGAGCAGTACTTC. It codes for CASSRAGVLSYEQYF.